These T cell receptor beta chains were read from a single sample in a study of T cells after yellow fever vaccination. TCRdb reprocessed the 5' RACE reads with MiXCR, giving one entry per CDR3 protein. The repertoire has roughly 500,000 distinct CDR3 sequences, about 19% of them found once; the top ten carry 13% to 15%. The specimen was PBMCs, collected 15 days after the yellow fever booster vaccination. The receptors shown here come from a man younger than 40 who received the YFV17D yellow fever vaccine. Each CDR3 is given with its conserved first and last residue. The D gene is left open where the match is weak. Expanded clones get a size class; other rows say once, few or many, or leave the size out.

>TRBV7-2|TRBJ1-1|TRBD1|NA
TGTGCCAGCAGCTCGGGACAGATTCAGAACACTGAAGCTTTCTTT
CASSSGQIQNTEAFF
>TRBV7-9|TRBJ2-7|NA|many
TGTGCCAGCAGCCCCCCGCTGGACATTTCCTACGAGCAGTACTTC
CASSPPLDISYEQYF
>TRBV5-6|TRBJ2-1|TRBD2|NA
TGTGCCAGCAGCTCGACCCGGAGGACTAGGGGAGATGAGCAGTTCTTC
CASSSTRRTRGDEQFF
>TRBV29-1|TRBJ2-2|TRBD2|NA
TGCAGCGTCAACCTAGCGGGAGGCAACACCGGGGAGCTGTTTTTT
CSVNLAGGNTGELFF
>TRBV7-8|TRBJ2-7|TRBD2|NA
TGTGCCAGCAGCTTAACCTATAGCGGGAGCTCCTACGAGCAGTACTTC
CASSLTYSGSSYEQYF
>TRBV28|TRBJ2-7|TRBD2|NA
TGTGCCAGCAGTCTAGCGGGAGATTATCCCTACGAGCAGTACTTC
CASSLAGDYPYEQYF
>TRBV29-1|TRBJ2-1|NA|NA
TGCAGCGTTGAGACCGTGTTGGCGGGATCCTACAATGAGCAGTTCTTC
CSVETVLAGSYNEQFF
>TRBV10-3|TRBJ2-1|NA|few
TGTGCCATCAGTGAGTCGGGCAATGAGCAGTTCTTC
CAISESGNEQFF
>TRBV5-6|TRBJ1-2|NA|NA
TGTGCCAGCAACCTTGGGGGGAGTGGCTACACCTTC
CASNLGGSGYTF
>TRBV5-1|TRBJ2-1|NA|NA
TGCGCCAGCAGCTTGGAGGGATTGTCCTACAATGAGCAGTTCTTC
CASSLEGLSYNEQFF
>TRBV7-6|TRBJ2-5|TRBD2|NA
TGTGCCAGCAGCTTAGCGGTCGCTAGCGGGAGGGAGACCCAGTACTTC
CASSLAVASGRETQYF
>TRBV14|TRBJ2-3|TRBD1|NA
TGTGCCAGCAGCCAAGAACGGGACAGGGATTCAGATACGCAGTATTTT
CASSQERDRDSDTQYF
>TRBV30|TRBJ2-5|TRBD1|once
TGTGCCCTCGGACAGGGACGAGAGACCCAGTACTTC
CALGQGRETQYF
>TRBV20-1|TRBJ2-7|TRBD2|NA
TGCAGTGCAAGAGGCGAGCGGGAGCCCTACGAGCAGTACTTC
CSARGEREPYEQYF
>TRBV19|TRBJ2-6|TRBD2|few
TGTGCCAGTACTAGCGGGTCTGGGGCCAACGTCCTGACTTTC
CASTSGSGANVLTF